These T cell receptor beta chains were read from a single sample in a study of blood T cells in healthy people across ages. TCRdb passed the 5' RACE reads through MiXCR, listing each CDR3 protein once. Here the sample spans fewer than 950,000 distinct CDR3 sequences, about 36% being singletons. The source material was blood. These receptors originate from a man aged 18-30 years in good health. Each CDR3 is given with its conserved first and last residue. The order of the fields is CDR3 length, D gene, J gene, clone size, V gene, CDR3 protein, CDR3 DNA. D genes are given only for firm matches. Only part of the rows carry a size: once, few, many, or a class if the clone is expanded.

>13|TRBD1|TRBJ1-1|few|TRBV11-2
CASSGQGRTEAFF
TGTGCCAGCAGTGGACAGGGGCGTACTGAAGCTTTCTTT
>11|NA|TRBJ2-2|NA|TRBV12-3/TRBV12-4
CASSWKEELFF
TGTGCCAGCAGTTGGAAGGAGGAGCTGTTTTTT
>16|TRBD1|TRBJ2-1|NA|TRBV18
CASSPPGQGAEYEQFF
TGTGCCAGTTCACCACCGGGACAGGGGGCCGAGTATGAGCAGTTCTTC
>15|TRBD1|TRBJ2-3|few|TRBV20-1
CSASGTGSSRDTQYF
TGCAGTGCTAGCGGGACAGGGTCCTCTCGCGATACGCAGTATTTT
>12|NA|TRBJ1-2|NA|TRBV27
CASSSPVSGYTF
TGTGCCAGCAGTTCCCCGGTTTCGGGCTACACCTTC
>16|NA|TRBJ2-7|once|TRBV5-6
CASSLRGSLTSYKQYF
TGTGCCAGCAGCTTGAGGGGGTCCCTAACCTCCTACAAGCAGTACTTC
>13|NA|TRBJ2-4|NA|TRBV6-6
CATMGDGRHIQYF
TGTGCCACCATGGGGGACGGTCGGCACATTCAGTACTTC
>15|NA|TRBJ2-5|NA|TRBV4-1
CASSQVSSPDNEQYF
TGCGCCAGCAGCCAAGTTTCTTCCCCAGACAATGAGCAGTACTTC
>20|NA|TRBJ1-6|many|TRBV18
CASSPKPGQGPSSNNSPLHF
TGTGCCAGCTCACCAAAACCGGGACAAGGCCCTTCAAGCAATAATTCACCCCTCCACTTT
>14|NA|TRBJ2-3|NA|TRBV19
CASSLVGRIDTQYF
TGTGCCAGTTCGCTGGTGGGGCGGATAGATACGCAGTATTTT
>16|TRBD2|TRBJ2-1|few|TRBV27
CASFSREGTGYNEQFF
TGTGCCAGCTTCTCCCGGGAGGGAACGGGCTACAATGAGCAGTTCTTC
>13|NA|TRBJ2-7|NA|TRBV29-1
CSVEGDRSYEQYF
TGCAGCGTTGAGGGGGATCGAAGCTACGAGCAGTACTTC
>17|NA|TRBJ2-5|few|TRBV5-5
CASSQTDRGTYQETQYF
TGTGCCAGCAGCCAAACCGATCGCGGGACATACCAAGAGACCCAGTACTTC
>13|NA|TRBJ2-3|many|TRBV4-1
CASSQGQGDTQYF
TGCGCCAGCAGCCAAGGTCAGGGAGATACGCAGTATTTT
>15|NA|TRBJ2-1|NA|TRBV10-3
CAISEEGGRYNEQFF
TGTGCCATCAGTGAGGAAGGCGGCAGATACAATGAGCAGTTCTTC
>14|NA|TRBJ2-3|NA|TRBV6-4
CASSDGFSTDTQYF
TGTGCCAGCAGTGACGGATTCAGCACAGATACGCAGTATTTT
>16|NA|TRBJ1-5|few|TRBV7-2
CASSAPTANFNQPQHF
TGTGCCAGCAGCGCCCCGACGGCAAACTTCAATCAGCCCCAGCATTTT
>15|NA|TRBJ1-1|NA|TRBV12-3/TRBV12-4
CASSLRGNVNTEAFF
TGTGCCAGCAGCCTACGGGGGAACGTGAACACTGAAGCTTTCTTT
>13|TRBD1|TRBJ1-1|NA|TRBV14
CASSQVDRGPAFF
TGTGCCAGCAGCCAAGTTGACAGGGGTCCAGCTTTCTTT
>16|NA|TRBJ2-6|NA|TRBV7-3
CASSLTAGAGANVLTF
TGTGCCAGCAGCTTAACAGCAGGGGCTGGGGCCAACGTCCTGACTTTC
>16|NA|TRBJ2-5|NA|TRBV20-1
CSARDLGGFLGETQYF
TGCAGTGCTAGAGATCTTGGGGGCTTCTTAGGAGAGACCCAGTACTTC
>15|NA|TRBJ2-3|NA|TRBV19
CASSIWGNRPDTQYF
TGTGCCAGTAGTATATGGGGAAATCGGCCAGATACGCAGTATTTT
>18|NA|TRBJ2-6|few|TRBV27
CASIYRAGPLSGANVLTF
TGTGCCAGCATTTATAGGGCAGGACCCCTCTCTGGGGCCAACGTCCTGACTTTC
>15|TRBD2|TRBJ2-1|NA|TRBV9
CASSVLAASYNEQFF
TGTGCCAGCAGCGTACTAGCGGCGTCCTACAATGAGCAGTTCTTC
>14|NA|TRBJ1-1|NA|TRBV6-5
CASSYAGIRSEAFF
TGTGCCAGCAGTTACGCGGGCATTCGAAGTGAAGCTTTCTTT
>16|NA|TRBJ1-4|few|TRBV2
CASSWAEGATNEKLFF
TGTGCCAGCAGTTGGGCGGAGGGGGCAACTAATGAAAAACTGTTTTTT
>16|TRBD1|TRBJ2-1|NA|TRBV12-3/TRBV12-4
CAGSFFLTGGNNEQFF
TGTGCCGGCAGTTTCTTCTTGACAGGGGGGAACAATGAGCAGTTCTTC
>15|NA|TRBJ2-7|few|TRBV3-1
CASSRGRQEFYEQYF
TGTGCCAGCTCAAGGGGGAGGCAGGAGTTCTACGAGCAGTACTTC
>15|NA|TRBJ2-7|few|TRBV4-3
CASSPKVASYNEQYF
TGCGCCAGCAGCCCGAAGGTGGCCTCCTACAATGAGCAGTACTTC
>19|TRBD1|TRBJ1-5|few|TRBV29-1
CSVDERPGTEKNGNQPQHF
TGCAGCGTTGATGAACGTCCCGGGACAGAGAAGAATGGGAATCAGCCCCAGCATTTT
>19|TRBD2|TRBJ2-5|NA|TRBV2
CASSEARILAGGPSKTQYF
TGTGCCAGCAGTGAAGCGCGGATACTAGCGGGGGGCCCTTCTAAGACCCAGTACTTC
>14|NA|TRBJ1-5|NA|TRBV7-2
CASRPTGTNQPQHF
TGTGCCAGCAGGCCTACAGGGACCAATCAGCCCCAGCATTTT
>15|NA|TRBJ2-1|NA|TRBV5-5
CASSPPGQPVREQFF
TGTGCCAGCAGCCCACCCGGACAGCCTGTAAGGGAGCAGTTCTTC
>13|NA|TRBJ1-6|NA|TRBV29-1
CSVAPDYNSPLHF
TGCAGCGTTGCCCCGGACTATAATTCACCCCTCCACTTT
>15|NA|TRBJ2-1|few|TRBV20-1
CSARDPRQAHNEQFF
TGCAGTGCTAGAGATCCCAGACAGGCCCACAATGAGCAGTTCTTC
>13|NA|TRBJ1-5|NA|TRBV12-3/TRBV12-4
CAGSRQVNQPQHF
TGTGCCGGCAGTCGACAGGTCAATCAGCCCCAGCATTTT
>13|NA|TRBJ2-5|many|TRBV12-3/TRBV12-4
CASSSTGEETQYF
TGTGCCAGCAGTTCCACGGGGGAAGAGACCCAGTACTTC
>14|NA|TRBJ1-2|few|TRBV6-2/TRBV6-3
CASSYRAVNYGYTF
TGTGCCAGCAGTTACAGGGCAGTCAACTATGGCTACACCTTC
>14|NA|TRBJ2-1|once|TRBV27
CASSLSGTEETQFF
TGTGCCAGCAGTTTGTCTGGGACGGAAGAGACCCAGTTCTTC
>19|TRBD2|TRBJ2-7|NA|TRBV4-1
CASSQDNGGLIGPYNEQYF
TGCGCCAGCAGCCAAGATAACGGGGGACTAATTGGCCCCTACAATGAGCAGTACTTC
>16|NA|TRBJ1-2|NA|TRBV7-2
CASTKHLAGGKYGYTF
TGTGCCAGCACCAAACATCTTGCCGGAGGCAAATACGGCTACACCTTC
>13|NA|TRBJ2-5|NA|TRBV5-1
CASKVATVNEQYF
TGCGCCAGCAAGGTGGCGACCGTAAATGAGCAGTACTTC
>12|NA|TRBJ2-2|NA|TRBV10-3
CATCRDTGELFF
TGTGCCACATGCAGAGACACCGGGGAGCTGTTTTTT
>14|NA|TRBJ2-7|NA|TRBV21-1
CASSKGLKTYEQYF
TGTGCCAGCAGCAAAGGCCTGAAGACCTACGAGCAGTACTTC
>17|TRBD2|TRBJ2-3|many|TRBV5-1
CASSLPGLAGVTDTQYF
TGCGCCAGCAGCTTGCCCGGACTAGCGGGGGTCACAGATACGCAGTATTTT
>17|NA|TRBJ1-6|NA|TRBV6-5
CASSYRGRASANSPLHF
TGTGCCAGCAGTTACAGAGGCAGGGCTTCGGCTAATTCACCCCTCCACTTT
>12|NA|TRBJ2-3|NA|TRBV28
CASSLPFDTQYF
TGTGCCAGCAGTCTCCCCTTTGATACGCAGTATTTT
>16|TRBD1|TRBJ1-2|few|TRBV6-2/TRBV6-3
CASSPSTGGRAYGYTF
TGTGCCAGCAGCCCATCCACAGGGGGGCGAGCCTATGGCTACACCTTC
>13|NA|TRBJ2-3|NA|TRBV7-2
CASNPFFYDTQYF
TGTGCCAGCAACCCGTTTTTTTACGATACGCAGTATTTT
>16|NA|TRBJ2-7|few|TRBV4-3
CASSQVSGQIGVEQYF
TGCGCCAGCAGCCAAGTATCGGGTCAGATTGGCGTCGAGCAGTACTTC